The next 28 T cell receptor beta chains were all read from a single sample in a study of blood T cell repertoires in COVID-19. Data came from immunoSEQ multiplex PCR; TCRdb stores just in-frame clones and leaves some out. Of some 29,000 clones in the sample, around 92% were seen once. Sequenced: peripheral blood. Receptors were obtained from a human donor in a cohort sampled during active COVID-19.

The V and J genes are TRBV3-1 (or the pseudogene TRBV3-2) and TRBJ1-6; TRBD1 matches 8 bases. This CDR3 is 14 amino acids long. V lost 1 base to trimming and J lost 10 bases; unmatched junction nucleotides: 3. CDR1 and CDR2 (germline): LGHDT, YNNKEL (reference sequence). CDR3 nucleotide sequence: TGTGCCAGCAGCCAAGGGGCAGGGGGCTCACCCCTCCACTTT. Residues: CASSQGAGGSPLHF.

The V call is TRBV11-2, the J call TRBJ1-5; D gene ambiguous. With 4 bases removed from V and 5 bases from J, the gap between germline ends came to 6 bases. CDR3 length: 12 residues. Looked up from germline, CDR1 is SGHAT and CDR2 is FQNNGV. Here the CDR3 DNA reads TGTGCCAGCAGCTCCTCAGATCAGCCCCAGCATTTT. Translation gives CASSSSDQPQHF. The full variable domain, completed using reference TRBV11-2 and TRBJ1-5, is EAGVAQSPRYKIIEKRQSVAFWCNPISGHATLYWYQQILGQGPKLLIQFQNNGVVDDSQLPKDRFSAERLKGVDSTLKIQPAKLEDSAVYLCASSSSDQPQHFGDGTRLSIL.

V usage is TRBV6-2 or TRBV6-3 and J usage is TRBJ2-5, with D possibly matching TRBD2 (5 bases). Germline V lookup: CDR1 MNHEY, CDR2 SVGEGT. Trimming left V 2 bases short and J 10 bases short, with 11 bases between. This CDR3 comprises 12 residues. CDR3 sequence reads: CASSYEDWDQYF. CDR3 DNA: TGTGCCAGCAGTTACGAGGACTGGGACCAGTACTTC.

V is TRBV5-1 and J is TRBJ2-7, with TRBD1 identical over 9 bases. The CDR3 contains 15 residues. The J segment lost 2 bases and the V segment lost 3 bases, leaving 6 bases of the junction unmatched. Germline loops: CDR1 SGHRS, CDR2 YFSETQ. CDR3: CASSWGQGNTYEQYF. The DNA of the CDR3 is TGCGCCAGCAGCTGGGGACAGGGTAACACCTACGAGCAGTACTTC.

The chain is built from TRBV7-6 and TRBJ2-7, with 8 positions matching TRBD1. The CDR3 has 15 amino acids. The trim removed 1 base at V and 5 bases at J, leaving 7 bases unmatched. Germline lookup yields CDR1 SGHVS and CDR2 FNYEAQ. CDR3 residues: CASSLGLGQGDEQYF. As DNA, the CDR3 is TGTGCCAGCAGCTTAGGGCTAGGACAGGGAGACGAGCAGTACTTC.

This clone was detected only once. This chain joins TRBV19 and TRBJ2-5; possible D gene TRBD2, 6 bases. This CDR3 region has 17 residues. V was pared by 3 bases and J by 1 base, with 18 bases between. Germline V gene data show CDR1 as LNHDA and CDR2 as SQIVND (reference sequence). CDR3 in amino acids: CASSMTGARGSQETQYF. The CDR3 bases are TGTGCCAGTAGTATGACCGGCGCCCGGGGGTCCCAAGAGACCCAGTACTTC.

This clone turned up a few times. This chain joins TRBV19 and TRBJ1-5; 10 positions match TRBD1. CDR3 length equals 18 residues. V shed 4 bases, J shed 4 bases, and the junction held 13 bases outside the gene matches. The germline gives CDR1 LNHDA, CDR2 SQIVND (reference sequence). CDR3 in amino acids: CASSTRTGTGVWNQPQHF. CDR3 sequence (DNA): TGTGCCAGTAGTACCAGAACCGGGACAGGGGTTTGGAATCAGCCCCAGCATTTT.

The J gene is TRBJ2-1, the V gene TRBV19; D perhaps matches TRBD1 (5 bases). The CDR3 loop spans 14 amino acids. Trimming took 6 bases from V and 7 from J, leaving 16 bases between them. In germline, CDR1 is LNHDA, CDR2 SQIVND (reference sequence). Here the CDR3 DNA reads TGTGCCAGTAGATCAGGCAGGGATGAGAATGAGCAGTTCTTC. It translates to CASRSGRDENEQFF. Based on the CDR3 plus reference TRBV19 and TRBJ2-1, the full variable domain is DGGITQSPKYLFRKEGQNVTLSCEQNLNHDAMYWYRQDPGQGLRLIYYSQIVNDFQKGDIAEGYSVSREKKESFPLTVTSAQKNPTAFYLCASRSGRDENEQFFGPGTRLTVL.

This clone has more than one count but fewer than ten. The V call is TRBV6-5, the J call TRBJ2-1; a weak D match, TRBD2 (6 bases). The V and J ends lost 6 bases and 7 bases respectively, with 13 bases between them. CDR1 and CDR2 (germline): MNHEY, SVGAGI. The CDR3 is made up of 13 amino acids. DNA for the CDR3: TGTGCCAGCAGAGAGTTAGGGAGGAATGAGCAGTTCTTC. As protein: CASRELGRNEQFF.

The V and J genes are TRBV5-6 and TRBJ1-6; D call uncertain. The CDR3 contains 12 residues. CDR1 is SGHDT, CDR2 YYEEEE, per germline. V was shortened by 2 bases and J by 9 bases, with 6 bases between the two germline ends. The CDR3, as DNA: TGTGCCAGCAGCTTTAAGAGTTCACCCCTCCACTTT. This translates into CASSFKSSPLHF.

The J gene is TRBJ1-5, the V gene TRBV4-1, with 7 nucleotides matching TRBD1. The CDR3 sequence is 15 residues long. From germline, CDR1 is MGHRA and CDR2 YSYEKL. Unmatched junction bases numbered 7, after V lost 1 base and J lost 7 bases. The CDR3 DNA reads TGCGCCAGCAGCCAAGCGACCCAGGGGGTCCAGCCCCAGCATTTT. Protein product: CASSQATQGVQPQHF.

The V and J genes are TRBV11-3 and TRBJ2-1, with D perhaps TRBD2 (6 bases). CDR3 length: 15 residues. Trimming stripped 3 bases from V and 2 bases from J, with 11 bases between. The germline V gene has CDR1 SGHNT and CDR2 YENEEA. The CDR3: CASSLGGNPYNEQFF. The CDR3 nucleotides are TGTGCCAGCAGCTTGGGGGGTAACCCCTACAATGAGCAGTTCTTC.

DNA of the CDR3: TGTGCCAGCAGCTCCTTATACGAGCAGTACTTC. This gives the protein CASSSLYEQYF. V is TRBV7-9 and J is TRBJ2-7; D remains ambiguous. Trimming left V 4 bases short and J 4 bases short, with 5 bases between. In germline, CDR1 is SEHNR, CDR2 FQNEAQ (reference sequence). The CDR3 is made up of 11 amino acids.

The V and J genes are TRBV4-2 and TRBJ2-2; 15 nucleotides agree with TRBD2. CDR1 LGHNA and CDR2 YNFKEQ come from the germline V gene. The CDR3 covers 17 residues. The V and J ends lost 4 bases and 6 bases, in that order; junction bases with no gene match: 6. This CDR3 reads CASSLRTSGGASGELFF. The CDR3 DNA reads as TGTGCCAGCAGCCTAAGGACTAGCGGGGGGGCTTCCGGGGAGCTGTTTTTT.

The chain joins TRBV3-1 (or the pseudogene TRBV3-2) to TRBJ1-4, with no clear D. The V gene lost 4 bases and the J gene lost 8 bases, with 17 bases spanning the gap. The CDR3 contains 15 residues. CDR1 and CDR2 (germline): LGHDT, YNNKEL (reference sequence). CDR3 protein: CASSPPGLGSEKLFF. The CDR3 DNA sequence: TGTGCCAGCAGCCCCCCAGGACTTGGGTCCGAAAAACTGTTTTTT.

The V call is TRBV3-1 (or the pseudogene TRBV3-2), the J call TRBJ2-7; 9 positions agree with TRBD2. Germline trimming cut 1 base from V and 4 bases from J; bases unmatched to any gene: 5. Germline assignment: CDR1 LGHDT and CDR2 YNNKEL (reference sequence). The CDR3 spans 15 residues. The CDR3 here is CASSQVGTSSYEQYF. Here the CDR3 DNA reads TGTGCCAGCAGCCAAGTCGGGACTAGCTCTTACGAGCAGTACTTC.

This chain's CDR3 is CASSLARGNQPQHF. CDR3 coding DNA: TGTGCCAGCAGTTTGGCGAGAGGGAATCAGCCCCAGCATTTT. The chain joins TRBV27 to TRBJ1-5, with D unresolved. Trimming took off 3 bases at V and 4 bases at J, with 10 bases between the two ends. Germline lookup yields CDR1 MNHEY and CDR2 SMNVEV (reference sequence). The CDR3 sequence is 14 residues long.

The chain combines TRBV7-3 with TRBJ2-3; D is perhaps TRBD2 (6 bases). The germline V gene encodes CDR1 SGHTA and CDR2 FQGTGA. With 5 bases removed from V and 3 bases from J, the gap between germline ends came to 15 bases. This CDR3 contains 15 residues. CDR3 sequence reads: CASSPNLAGTDTQYF. The CDR3 nucleotides read TGTGCCAGCAGCCCCAATTTGGCGGGGACAGATACGCAGTATTTT.

This sequence joins TRBV19 and TRBJ2-1; TRBD1 agrees at 9 bases. Germline CDR1 LNHDA, CDR2 SQIVND (reference sequence). The CDR3 length is 15 residues. Trimming took 8 bases from V and 2 from J; bases not matched to a gene: 7. CDR3 sequence (DNA): TGTGCCAGTGGGGGGGACAGGGCTGCCTACAATGAGCAGTTCTTC. Translated, it gives CASGGDRAAYNEQFF.

A single count supports this clone. This sequence joins TRBV5-6 and TRBJ2-1; TRBD2 is a possible D gene (6 bases). Looked up from germline, CDR1 is SGHDT and CDR2 is YYEEEE. This CDR3 region has 15 residues. V was shortened by 0 bases and J by 2 bases, with 9 bases between the two germline ends. The CDR3 loop is CASSLVPGAYNEQFF. The CDR3 nucleotides are TGTGCCAGCAGCTTGGTACCGGGAGCCTACAATGAGCAGTTCTTC.

The chain combines TRBV24-1 with TRBJ2-7, with 12 bases lining up with TRBD2. The CDR3 extends over 15 amino acids. V lost 3 bases and J lost 8; bases outside the gene matches: 7. Germline V CDR1 and CDR2: KGHDR, SFDVKD. CDR3 protein: CATSDPRTSGDKQYF. The CDR3 nucleotides are TGTGCCACCAGTGATCCCCGGACTAGCGGGGACAAGCAGTACTTC.

This chain links TRBV27 with TRBJ1-4; 7 bases match TRBD1. V lost 6 bases, J lost 5 bases, and 18 bases stayed unmatched. Germline CDR1 is MNHEY and CDR2 is SMNVEV (reference sequence). CDR3 length: 18 residues. In DNA, the CDR3 is TGTGCCAGCAGACCCGCTTTCGCTGGGACAGCCAACAATGAAAAACTGTTTTTT. Translated: CASRPAFAGTANNEKLFF. The full variable domain, completed using reference TRBV27 and TRBJ1-4, is EAQVTQNPRYLITVTGKKLTVTCSQNMNHEYMSWYRQDPGLGLRQIYYSMNVEVTDKGDVPEGYKVSRKEKRNFPLILESPSPNQTSLYFCASRPAFAGTANNEKLFFGSGTQLSVL.

The chain employs TRBV7-6 and TRBJ1-5; 9 nucleotides align to TRBD1. CDR1 and CDR2 from the germline V gene are SGHVS and FNYEAQ. The V gene end was trimmed by 5 bases and the J gene end by 5 bases; junction bases not matched to a gene: 1. CDR3 length: 13 amino acids. The CDR3 reads CASSRDRDQPQHF. The CDR3 DNA is TGTGCCAGCAGCAGGGACAGGGATCAGCCCCAGCATTTT.

The rearrangement uses TRBV3-1 (or the pseudogene TRBV3-2) and TRBJ2-5, with D possibly TRBD2 on 5 matching bases. The CDR3 runs 16 residues. CDR1 and CDR2 (germline): LGHDT, YNNKEL (reference sequence). Deletions cut 0 bases from V and 2 bases from J, with 13 bases between. CDR3: CASSQENRGSQETQYF. The CDR3, as DNA: TGTGCCAGCAGCCAAGAGAATCGGGGATCACAAGAGACCCAGTACTTC.

The CDR3 coding sequence is TGTGCCAGCAGCCCAACACGGACACCGAACTATGGCTACACCTTC. It is translated as CASSPTRTPNYGYTF. This chain joins TRBV3-1 (or the pseudogene TRBV3-2) and TRBJ1-2; D possibly corresponds to TRBD1 (5 bases). Germline V gene data show CDR1 as LGHDT and CDR2 as YNNKEL (reference sequence). This CDR3 is built from 15 residues. With 4 bases removed from V and 2 bases from J, the gap between germline ends came to 14 bases.

V usage is TRBV7-9 and J usage is TRBJ1-1; the match to TRBD1 covers 7 bases. Trimming removed 3 bases from V and 4 bases from J; junction bases left unmatched: 8. The CDR3 spans 15 residues. Germline values: CDR1 SEHNR, CDR2 FQNEAQ (reference sequence). The CDR3 region has the DNA TGTGCCAGCAGCTTGCAGGGGGTTGGGGGCACTGAAGCTTTCTTT. Translated, it gives CASSLQGVGGTEAFF. Full variable domain (missing parts from reference TRBV7-9 and TRBJ1-1): DTGVSQNPRHKITKRGQNVTFRCDPISEHNRLYWYRQTLGQGPEFLTYFQNEAQLEKSRLLSDRFSAERPKGSFSTLEIQRTEQGDSAMYLCASSLQGVGGTEAFFGQGTRLTVV.

This clone has just a few counts. V and J are TRBV6-5 and TRBJ1-2; TRBD1 matches 7 bases. This CDR3 contains 15 residues. V trimming: 6 bases; J trimming: 4 bases; junction bases outside the gene matches: 11. Germline V lookup: CDR1 MNHEY, CDR2 SVGAGI. The CDR3 loop reads CASSGGTATAYGYTF. CDR3 in DNA: TGTGCCAGCAGCGGAGGGACAGCGACCGCCTATGGCTACACCTTC.

V is TRBV7-9 and J is TRBJ1-2, with unresolved D. The CDR3 length is 15 residues. V gave up 5 bases and J gave up 4 bases, with 17 bases separating them. Looked up from germline, CDR1 is SEHNR and CDR2 is FQNEAQ (reference sequence). CDR3 sequence: CASSLSGSPSYGYTF. CDR3 nucleotide sequence: TGTGCCAGCAGCCTCAGCGGCTCGCCCTCCTATGGCTACACCTTC.